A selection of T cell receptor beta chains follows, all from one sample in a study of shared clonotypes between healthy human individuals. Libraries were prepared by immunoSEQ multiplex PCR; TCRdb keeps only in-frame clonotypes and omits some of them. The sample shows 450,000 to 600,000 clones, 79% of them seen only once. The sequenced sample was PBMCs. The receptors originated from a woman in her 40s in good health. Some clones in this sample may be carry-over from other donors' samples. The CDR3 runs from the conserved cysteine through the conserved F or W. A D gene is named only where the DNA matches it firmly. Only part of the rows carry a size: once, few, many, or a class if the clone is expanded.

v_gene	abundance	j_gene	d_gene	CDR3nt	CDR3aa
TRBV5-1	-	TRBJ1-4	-	TGCGCCAGCAGCCCGCGGCCGCCGGGCCCAAGGGAAAAACTGTTTTTT	CASSPRPPGPREKLFF
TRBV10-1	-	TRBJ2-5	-	TGCGCCAGCAGCGGTGGACTACGGGGTGAGCAGTACTTC	CASSGGLRGEQYF
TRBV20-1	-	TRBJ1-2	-	TGCAGTGCTAGGCGGGACGGCTACACCTTC	CSARRDGYTF
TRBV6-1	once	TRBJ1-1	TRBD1	TGTGCCAGCAGTGACCGGGACAGGGGGAACACTGAAGCTTTCTTT	CASSDRDRGNTEAFF
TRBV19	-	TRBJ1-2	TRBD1	TGTGCCAGTAGCCCGACAGGGGTCTATGGCTACACCTTC	CASSPTGVYGYTF
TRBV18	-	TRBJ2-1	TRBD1	TGTGCCAGCTCACCCTCACAGGGGCGGCCAACGAATGAGCAGTTCTTC	CASSPSQGRPTNEQFF
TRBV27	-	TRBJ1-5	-	TGTGCCAGCAGTTTAATTGTCCACCAGCCCCAGCATTTT	CASSLIVHQPQHF
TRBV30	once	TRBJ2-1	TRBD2	TGTGCCTGGAGTGTACTGACTAGCGGGAGATATTTAGACAATGAGCAGTTCTTC	CAWSVLTSGRYLDNEQFF
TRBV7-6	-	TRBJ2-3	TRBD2	TGTGCCAGCAGCTTAGATCGCCCGGGACTAGCGGAGCTTAGCACAGATACGCAGTATTTT	CASSLDRPGLAELSTDTQYF
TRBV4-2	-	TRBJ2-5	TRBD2	TGTGCCAGCAGCCAGAATACCGGGAGGGAGACCCAGTACTTC	CASSQNTGRETQYF
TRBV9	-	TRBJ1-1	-	TGTGCCAGCAGCGTAGACAACTTGAACACTGAAGCTTTCTTT	CASSVDNLNTEAFF
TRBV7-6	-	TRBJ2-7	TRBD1	TGTGCCAGCAGCCCCCTCGGGCAGGGGGTTACCGAGCAGTACTTC	CASSPLGQGVTEQYF
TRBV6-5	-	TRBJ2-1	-	TGTGCCAGCAGTCCCCCTGGGGGATCCTACAATGAGCAGTTCTTC	CASSPPGGSYNEQFF
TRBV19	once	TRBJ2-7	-	TGTGCCAGTACCCCAGGAGGTAACTCCTACGAGCAGTACTTC	CASTPGGNSYEQYF
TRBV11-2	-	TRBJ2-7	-	TGTGCCAGCAGCCCTTCAGGGGGGCGGTTAAACGAGCAGTACTTC	CASSPSGGRLNEQYF
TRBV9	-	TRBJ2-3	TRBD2	TGTGCCAGCAGCGTAGCCCATCGGCTAGCGGGAAACGAAGATACGCAGTATTTT	CASSVAHRLAGNEDTQYF
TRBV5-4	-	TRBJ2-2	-	TGTGCCAGCAGCCCGGGACACCTGAATTCGGTCGGGGAGCTGTTTTTT	CASSPGHLNSVGELFF
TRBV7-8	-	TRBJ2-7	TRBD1	TGTGCCAGCAGCCTCCGGGACAGCTCCTACGAGCAGTACTTC	CASSLRDSSYEQYF
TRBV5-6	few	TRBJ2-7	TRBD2	TGTGCCAGCAGCTATTCTAGCGGGTCCCCCTACGAGCAGTACTTC	CASSYSSGSPYEQYF
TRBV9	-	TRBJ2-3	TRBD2	TGTGCCAGCAGCGCCGGACTAGCGGGAGCAGATACGCAGTATTTT	CASSAGLAGADTQYF
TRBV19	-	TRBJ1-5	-	TGTGCCAGTAGTCCCGGGGGGGGGCGAAACAATCAGCCCCAGCATTTT	CASSPGGGRNNQPQHF
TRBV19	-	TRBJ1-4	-	TGTGCCAGTAGTCTTGGGTTTCAGGGGCCGAATGAAAAACTGTTTTTT	CASSLGFQGPNEKLFF
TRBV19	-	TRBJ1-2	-	TGTGCCAGTAACGGGTTTTATGGCTACACCTTC	CASNGFYGYTF
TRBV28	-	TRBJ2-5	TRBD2	TGTGCCAGCAGCCTAAGGACTAGCGGCCAAGAGACCCAGTACTTC	CASSLRTSGQETQYF
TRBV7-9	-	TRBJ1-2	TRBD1	TGTGCCAGCAGCCGAACAGGGGGCTCCTACTTCTATGGCTACACCTTC	CASSRTGGSYFYGYTF
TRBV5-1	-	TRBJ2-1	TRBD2	TGCGCCAGCGGCACGGGGGACTACGCCTACAATGAGCAGTTCTTC	CASGTGDYAYNEQFF
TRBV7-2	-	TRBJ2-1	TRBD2	TGTGCCAGCCGGAACGCGGGAGGGCCCATTTTTGAGCAGTTCTTC	CASRNAGGPIFEQFF
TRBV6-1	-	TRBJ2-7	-	TGTGCCAGCAGTGCGTCAATATGGGCCCGCGAGCAGTACTTC	CASSASIWAREQYF
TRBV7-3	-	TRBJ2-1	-	TGTGCCAGCAGCTTATCGGGGAATGAGCAGTTCTTC	CASSLSGNEQFF
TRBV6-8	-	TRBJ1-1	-	TGTGCCAGCAGTGTCAGACAGTACATGAACACTGAAGCTTTCTTT	CASSVRQYMNTEAFF
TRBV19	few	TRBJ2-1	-	TGTGCCAGTAGTATAGCCCAGGGTTTGTACAATGAGCAGTTCTTC	CASSIAQGLYNEQFF
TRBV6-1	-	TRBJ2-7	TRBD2	TGTGCCAGCAGTGAATCGGGGAGGGACTACGAGCAGTACTTC	CASSESGRDYEQYF
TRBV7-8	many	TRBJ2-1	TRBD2	TGTGCCAGCAGTGAGAGGGAGGGCCCCTCGGGTGAGCAGTTCTTC	CASSEREGPSGEQFF
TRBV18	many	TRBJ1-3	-	TGTGCCAGCTCACCACTAGACAGCAGAAACACCATATATTTT	CASSPLDSRNTIYF
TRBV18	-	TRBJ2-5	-	TGTGCCAGCTCCCGGATGACAAAGCCGGAGACCCAGTACTTC	CASSRMTKPETQYF